This paragraph reports one T cell receptor (beta chain). This record belongs to a study of blood T cell repertoires in COVID-19. Study in general: The cDNA or gDNA used as material had been derived from T cells, B-cell-depleted T cells, or PBMCs.

The CDR3 has 15 amino acids. In germline, CDR1 is MNHEY, CDR2 SVGAGI. Trimming removed 5 bases from V and 6 bases from J; junction bases left unmatched: 7. Source study methods: Estimation of nucleated cell counts relied on the amplification of reference gene primers. Generated by immunoSEQ multiplex PCR, the TCRdb table keeps only in-frame clones and is missing some. V and J calls and clone size are given by that table; D and trimming were obtained from the DNA. The profile shows some 240,000 clones, about 79% of them singletons. This receptor was obtained from a woman older than 75 with acute or convalescent COVID-19. The specimen was peripheral blood. The chain combines TRBV6-5 with TRBJ2-2; 9 nucleotides agree with TRBD1. CDR3 in DNA: TGTGCCAGCAGTCAGGACAGGGGAAGGGCCGGGGAGCTGTTTTTT. Amino acid sequence: CASSQDRGRAGELFF.